This T cell receptor beta chain originates from a study of long-term antiretroviral therapy in people with HIV. The CDR3 extends over 15 amino acids. CDR1 MNHEY and CDR2 SVGAGI come from the germline V gene. With 5 bases clipped from V and 3 bases from J, the junction kept 6 bases outside the gene matches. Sequencing used immunoSEQ v3.0 at survey level. Sequencing of each sample targeted roughly 40,000-50,000 T-cell genomes. Libraries were prepared by immunoSEQ multiplex PCR; TCRdb keeps only in-frame clonotypes and omits some of them. This table has about 30,000 clones, 70% to 90% appearing once. PBMC samples from each donor numbered at least one pre-ART and at least two post-ART. There were no participants with HIV treated outside the United States.

The V call is TRBV6-5, the J call TRBJ1-5, with 8 bases identical to TRBD1. The source of this sequence is a man in his forties or fifties with HIV. Specimen: unsorted PBMCs, collected 3 years after starting antiretroviral therapy. Written as DNA, the CDR3 is TGTGCCAGCAGTATTGGACAGGGTCTCAATCAGCCCCAGCATTTT. It yields the protein CASSIGQGLNQPQHF.